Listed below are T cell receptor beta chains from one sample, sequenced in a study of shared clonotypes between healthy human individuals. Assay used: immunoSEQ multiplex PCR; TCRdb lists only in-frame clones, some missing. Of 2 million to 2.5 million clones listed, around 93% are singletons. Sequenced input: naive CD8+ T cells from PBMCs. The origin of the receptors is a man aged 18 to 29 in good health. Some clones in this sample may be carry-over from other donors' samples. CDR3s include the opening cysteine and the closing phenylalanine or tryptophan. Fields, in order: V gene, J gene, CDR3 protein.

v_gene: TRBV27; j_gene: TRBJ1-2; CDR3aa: CASSGPGHSSGDYGYTF
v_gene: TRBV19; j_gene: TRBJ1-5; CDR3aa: CASSFGVHSNQPQHF
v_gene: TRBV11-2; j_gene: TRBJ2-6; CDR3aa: CASSLVRLASGANVLTF
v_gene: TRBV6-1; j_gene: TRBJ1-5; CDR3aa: CASSEAIRGTQPQHF
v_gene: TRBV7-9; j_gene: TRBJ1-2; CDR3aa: CASSLEQGAYIYGYTF
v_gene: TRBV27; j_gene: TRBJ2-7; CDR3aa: CASYGPYTYEQYF
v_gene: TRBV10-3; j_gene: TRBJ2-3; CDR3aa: CAIRGVPASTDTQYF
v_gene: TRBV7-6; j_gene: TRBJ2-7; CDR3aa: CASSVTGAHYEQYF
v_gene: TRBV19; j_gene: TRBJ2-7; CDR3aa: CASSIGVGLGRLEQYF
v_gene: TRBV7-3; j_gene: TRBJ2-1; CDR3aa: CASSPTGLVGANEQFF
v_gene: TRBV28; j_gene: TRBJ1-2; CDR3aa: CASSSAEGNYGYTF
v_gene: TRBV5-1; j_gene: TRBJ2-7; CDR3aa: CASSPGTGEYEQYF
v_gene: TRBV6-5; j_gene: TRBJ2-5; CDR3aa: CASSYNNLETQYF
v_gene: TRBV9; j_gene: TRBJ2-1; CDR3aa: CASSRDYEQFF
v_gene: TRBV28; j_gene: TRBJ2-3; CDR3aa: CASSRQGPAQDTQYF
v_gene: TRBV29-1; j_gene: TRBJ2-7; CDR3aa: CSVVGPVDRGLYEQYF
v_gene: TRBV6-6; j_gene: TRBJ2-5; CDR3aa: CASSPGQKYQETQYF
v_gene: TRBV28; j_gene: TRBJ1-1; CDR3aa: CASSYPTLGTEAFF
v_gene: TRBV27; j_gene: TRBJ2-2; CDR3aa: CASGVSEPIRGAGELFF
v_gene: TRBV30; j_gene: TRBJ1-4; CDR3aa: CAWSLATGSLSEKLFF
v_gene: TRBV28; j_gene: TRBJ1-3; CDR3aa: CASSPLLLSGNTIYF
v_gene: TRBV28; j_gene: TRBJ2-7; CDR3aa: CASSWVRDYSGEQYF
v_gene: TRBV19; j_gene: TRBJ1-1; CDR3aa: CASSPVAPPVDTEAFF
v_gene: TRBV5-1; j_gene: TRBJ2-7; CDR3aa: CASSYPGAYEQYF
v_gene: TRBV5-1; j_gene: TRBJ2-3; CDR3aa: CASTASGGDTQYF
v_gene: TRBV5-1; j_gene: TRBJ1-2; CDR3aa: CASSLRTGQAADYTF
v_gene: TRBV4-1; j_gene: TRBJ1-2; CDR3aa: CASCPKPRAYGYTF
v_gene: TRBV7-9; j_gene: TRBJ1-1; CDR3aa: CASSPGTGGEGYTEAFF
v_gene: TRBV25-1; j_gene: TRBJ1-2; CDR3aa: CARRAGHGYTF
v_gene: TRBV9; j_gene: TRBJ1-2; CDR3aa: CASTQDSGNYGYTF
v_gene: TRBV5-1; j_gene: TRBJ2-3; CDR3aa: CASSFFSSTDTQYF
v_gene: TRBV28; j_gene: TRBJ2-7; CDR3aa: CASSPLASSYEQYF
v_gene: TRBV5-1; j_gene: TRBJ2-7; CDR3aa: CASSLFSGSYEQYF
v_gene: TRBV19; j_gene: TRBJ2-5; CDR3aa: CASSIGTVWEETQYF
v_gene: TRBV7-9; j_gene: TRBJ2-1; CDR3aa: CASGQQGARVGEQFF
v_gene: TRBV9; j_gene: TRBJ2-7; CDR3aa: CASSVGGTSGRYEQYF
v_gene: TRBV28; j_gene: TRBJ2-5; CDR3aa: CASSLSRRSQETQYF
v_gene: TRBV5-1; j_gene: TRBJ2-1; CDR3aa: CASSLSGGEQFF
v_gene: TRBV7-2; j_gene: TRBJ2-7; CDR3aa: CASSRRLAGTYEQYF
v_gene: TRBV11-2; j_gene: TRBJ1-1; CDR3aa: CASSYSTEAFF
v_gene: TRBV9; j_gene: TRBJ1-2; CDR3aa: CASSVVSGDYGYTF
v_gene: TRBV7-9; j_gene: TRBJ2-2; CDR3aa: CASSLPLASGELFF